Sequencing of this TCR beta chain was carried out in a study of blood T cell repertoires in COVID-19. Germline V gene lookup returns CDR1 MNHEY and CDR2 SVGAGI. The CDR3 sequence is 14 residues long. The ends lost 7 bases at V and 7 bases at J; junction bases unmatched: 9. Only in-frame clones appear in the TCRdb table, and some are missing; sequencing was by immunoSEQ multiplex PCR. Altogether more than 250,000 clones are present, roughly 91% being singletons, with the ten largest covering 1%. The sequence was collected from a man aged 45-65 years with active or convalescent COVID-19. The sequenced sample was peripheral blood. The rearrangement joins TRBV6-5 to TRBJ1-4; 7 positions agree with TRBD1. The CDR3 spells CASTPGTAIEKLFF. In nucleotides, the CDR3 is TGTGCCAGCACCCCCGGGACAGCAATTGAAAAACTGTTTTTT.